This TCR beta chain originates from a study of identical twins. Notes on this clonotype: Its antigen remains unidentified.

The junction had 6 bases not matched to a gene; V was cut back by 2 bases and J by 0 bases. Per germline, CDR1 SGDLS and CDR2 YYNGEE. The CDR3 loop spans 18 amino acids. A universal primer site was created by template switching, with the cDNA bearing unique molecular identifiers. Each CDR3 protein is one row after TCRdb ran MiXCR on the 5' RACE reads. The repertoire has 500,000 to 550,000 distinct CDR3 sequences, around 20% of them found once; the top ten carry approximately 0.5%. Study-level points and caveats: Recombination models fit unrelated individuals' TCR alpha sharing but underestimated twins'. Insertion counts were lower in abundant cord blood beta clonotypes, a trend that memory repertoires did not show.

These same data were also listed under a study on yellow fever vaccine responses in identical twins. This second study notes: Twins' T cell vaccine responses reportedly looked partly convergent, partly personalized.

The rearrangement joins TRBV9 to TRBJ2-6; 9 nucleotides match TRBD1. This sequence was found in a woman younger than 35 in good health. The specimen was CD4+ T cells sorted from blood. The CDR3 coding sequence is TGTGCCAGCAGCGTGGTTGGGACAGGGAGCTCTGGGGCCAACGTCCTGACTTTC. Protein product: CASSVVGTGSSGANVLTF.